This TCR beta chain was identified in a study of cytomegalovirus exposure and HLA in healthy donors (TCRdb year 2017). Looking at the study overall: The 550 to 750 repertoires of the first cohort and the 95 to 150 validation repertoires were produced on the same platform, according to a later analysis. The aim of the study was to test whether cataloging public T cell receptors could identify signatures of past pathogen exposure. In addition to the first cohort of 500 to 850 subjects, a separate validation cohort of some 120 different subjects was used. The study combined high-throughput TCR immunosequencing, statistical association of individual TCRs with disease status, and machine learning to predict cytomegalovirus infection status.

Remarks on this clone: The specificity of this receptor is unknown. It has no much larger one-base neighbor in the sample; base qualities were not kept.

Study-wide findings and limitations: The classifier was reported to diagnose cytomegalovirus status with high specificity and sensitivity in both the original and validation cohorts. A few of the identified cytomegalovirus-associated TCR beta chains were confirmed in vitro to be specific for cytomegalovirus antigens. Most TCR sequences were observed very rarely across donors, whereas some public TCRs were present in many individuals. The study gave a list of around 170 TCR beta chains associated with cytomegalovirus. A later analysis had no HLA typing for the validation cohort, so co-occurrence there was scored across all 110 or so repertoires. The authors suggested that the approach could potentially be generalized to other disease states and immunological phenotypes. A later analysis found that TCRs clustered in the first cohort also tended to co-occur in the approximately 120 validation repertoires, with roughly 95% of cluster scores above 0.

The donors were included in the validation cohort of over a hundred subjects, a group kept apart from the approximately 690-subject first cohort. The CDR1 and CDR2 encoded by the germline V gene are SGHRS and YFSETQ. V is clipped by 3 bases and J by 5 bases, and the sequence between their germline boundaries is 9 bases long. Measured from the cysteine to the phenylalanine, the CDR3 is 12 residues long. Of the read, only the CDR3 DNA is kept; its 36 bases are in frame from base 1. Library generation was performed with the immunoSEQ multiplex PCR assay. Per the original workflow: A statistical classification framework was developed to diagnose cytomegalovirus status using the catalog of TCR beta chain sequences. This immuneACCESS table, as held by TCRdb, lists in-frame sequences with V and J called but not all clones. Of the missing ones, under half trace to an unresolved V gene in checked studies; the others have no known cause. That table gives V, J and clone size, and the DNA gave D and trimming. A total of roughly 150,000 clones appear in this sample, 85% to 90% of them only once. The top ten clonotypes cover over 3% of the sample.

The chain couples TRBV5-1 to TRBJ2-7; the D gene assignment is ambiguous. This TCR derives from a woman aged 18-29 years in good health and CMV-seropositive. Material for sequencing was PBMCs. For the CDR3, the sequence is CASSSPTDEQYF. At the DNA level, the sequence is TGCGCCAGCAGCTCCCCAACGGACGAGCAGTACTTC.